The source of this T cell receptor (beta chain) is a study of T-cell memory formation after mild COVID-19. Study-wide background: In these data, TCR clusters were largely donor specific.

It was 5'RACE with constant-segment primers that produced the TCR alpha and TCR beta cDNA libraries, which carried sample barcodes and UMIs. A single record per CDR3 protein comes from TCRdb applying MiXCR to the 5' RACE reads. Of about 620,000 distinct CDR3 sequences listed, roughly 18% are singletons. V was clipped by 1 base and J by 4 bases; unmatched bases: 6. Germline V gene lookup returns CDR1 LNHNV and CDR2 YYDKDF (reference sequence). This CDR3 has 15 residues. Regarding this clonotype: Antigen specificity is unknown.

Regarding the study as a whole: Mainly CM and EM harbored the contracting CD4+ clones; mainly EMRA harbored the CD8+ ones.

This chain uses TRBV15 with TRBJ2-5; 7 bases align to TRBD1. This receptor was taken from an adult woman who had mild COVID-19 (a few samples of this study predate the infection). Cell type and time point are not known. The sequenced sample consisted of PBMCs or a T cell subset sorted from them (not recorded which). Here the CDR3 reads CATSRVQTGSETQYF. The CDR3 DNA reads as TGTGCCACCAGCAGAGTCCAGACAGGGTCAGAGACCCAGTACTTC.